This T cell receptor beta chain was sequenced during a study of molecular identifiers for immune sequencing clone quantification. The study, taken as a whole, reports: It was shown that clones above 20 RNA copies held over 97% of effector molecules, but under 1% in naive cells.

Methods described previously were used for bulk TCR libraries, and listed TCR primers were applied. TCRdb ran MiXCR on the PCR reads and lists one entry per CDR3 protein. Of around 480,000 distinct CDR3 sequences in the sample, 25% were seen once. At least ten counts were recorded for this clonotype. Its antigen remains unknown. Naive CD8 T cells were FACS-sorted by CD8+CD4-CCR7+CD45RA+ markers. This CDR3 has 13 amino acids. Trimming shortened V by 6 bases and J by 0 bases, and 6 bases separated the two germline ends. Sequencing was done on a sample of naive CD8+ T cells from blood, with Jurkat cell RNA spiked in. Subset here: FACS-sorted CD8+CD4-CCR7+CD45RA+ naive T cells. This chain joins TRBV12-3 or TRBV12-4 and TRBJ1-5; D uncertain. The source of this sequence is a human donor in good health. Some libraries in this study had Jurkat cell RNA spiked in. CDR3 region: CASSQYSNQPQHF. As DNA, the CDR3 is TGTGCCAGCAGCCAATATAGCAATCAGCCCCAGCATTTT.